This TCR beta chain was found in a study of cytomegalovirus exposure and HLA in healthy donors. The PCR had 60 Vbeta and 13 Jbeta primers. This table comes from immunoSEQ multiplex PCR, and its TCRdb copy is limited to in-frame clones, with some not included. The data hold about 93,000 clones, with about 78% observed a single time. V trimming: 3 bases; J trimming: 3 bases; junction bases outside the gene matches: 9. CDR3 length equals 16 residues. Germline values: CDR1 LGHNA, CDR2 YSLEER. This chain connects TRBV4-3 to TRBJ2-3; 7 bases align to TRBD1. This TCR was recovered from a woman aged 35 to 49 in good health and CMV-seronegative. The sequencing input was PBMCs. The CDR3 nucleotides read TGCGCCAGCAGCCAGTCCGGACAGGTTTGGACAGATACGCAGTATTTT. Protein sequence: CASSQSGQVWTDTQYF.